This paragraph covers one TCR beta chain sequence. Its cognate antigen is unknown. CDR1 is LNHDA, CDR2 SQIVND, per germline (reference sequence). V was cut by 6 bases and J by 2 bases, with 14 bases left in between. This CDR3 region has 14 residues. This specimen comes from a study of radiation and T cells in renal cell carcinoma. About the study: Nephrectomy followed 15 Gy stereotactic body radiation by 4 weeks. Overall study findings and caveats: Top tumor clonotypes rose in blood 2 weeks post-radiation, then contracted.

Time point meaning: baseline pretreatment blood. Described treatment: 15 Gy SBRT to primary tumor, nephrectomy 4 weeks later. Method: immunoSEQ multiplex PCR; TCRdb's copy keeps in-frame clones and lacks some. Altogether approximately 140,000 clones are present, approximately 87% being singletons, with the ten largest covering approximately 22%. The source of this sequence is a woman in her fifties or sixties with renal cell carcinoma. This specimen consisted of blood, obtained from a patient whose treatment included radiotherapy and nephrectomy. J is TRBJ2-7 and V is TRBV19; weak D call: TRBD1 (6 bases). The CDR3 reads CASSTRTGTYEQYF. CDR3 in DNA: TGTGCCAGTAGCACCCGAACAGGGACCTACGAGCAGTACTTC.